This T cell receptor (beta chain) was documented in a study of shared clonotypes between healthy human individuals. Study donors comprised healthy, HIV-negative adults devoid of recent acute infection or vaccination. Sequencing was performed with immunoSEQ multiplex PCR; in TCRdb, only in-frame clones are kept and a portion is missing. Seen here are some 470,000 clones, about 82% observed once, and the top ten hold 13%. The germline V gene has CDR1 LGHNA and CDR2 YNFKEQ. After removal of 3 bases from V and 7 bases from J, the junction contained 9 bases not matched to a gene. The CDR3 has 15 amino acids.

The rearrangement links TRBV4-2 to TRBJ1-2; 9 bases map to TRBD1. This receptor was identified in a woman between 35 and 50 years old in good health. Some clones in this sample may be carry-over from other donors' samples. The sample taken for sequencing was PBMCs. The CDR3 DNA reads TGTGCCAGCAGCCAGGCGGACAGGGGAAGGGTTGGCTACACCTTC. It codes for CASSQADRGRVGYTF.